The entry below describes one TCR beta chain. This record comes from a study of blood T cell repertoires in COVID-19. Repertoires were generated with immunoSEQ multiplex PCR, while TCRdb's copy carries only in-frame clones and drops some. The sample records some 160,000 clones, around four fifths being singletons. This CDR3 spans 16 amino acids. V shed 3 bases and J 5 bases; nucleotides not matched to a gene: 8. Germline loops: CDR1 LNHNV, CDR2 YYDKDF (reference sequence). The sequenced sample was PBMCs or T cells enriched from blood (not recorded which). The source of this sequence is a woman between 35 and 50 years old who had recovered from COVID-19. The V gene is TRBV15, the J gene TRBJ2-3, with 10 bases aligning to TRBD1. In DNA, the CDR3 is TGTGCCACCAGCAGGAGAGGGACAGGGGTAGGAGATACGCAGTATTTT. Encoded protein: CATSRRGTGVGDTQYF.